The 9 T cell receptor beta chains below were found in one sample sequenced in a study of CD8+ T cells in alopecia areata. RNA extraction and reverse transcription yielded cDNA as sequencing template. Sequencing used immunoSEQ multiplex PCR; TCRdb keeps in-frame clones, though not all of them. The sample holds about 180,000 clones, roughly 59% seen once. The material was CD4+ T cells sorted from blood, obtained at week 0. The receptors derive from a human donor with alopecia areata.

This clone was seen more than once but under ten times. The chain has TRBV27 and TRBJ2-4; no clear D gene. V was clipped by 6 bases and J by 0 bases, with 9 bases between them. Germline V gene data show CDR1 as MNHEY and CDR2 as SMNVEV (reference sequence). The CDR3 has 14 residues. The CDR3 DNA reads TGTGCCAGCAGACCTCAATTAGCCAAAAACATTCAGTACTTC. Translation gives CASRPQLAKNIQYF.

The genes are TRBV4-3 and TRBJ1-6, with no clear D. The ends were cut back, 2 bases at V and 14 bases at J, with 4 bases in the middle. There are 10 residues in the CDR3. Germline CDR1 and CDR2: LGHNA and YSLEER. The CDR3 sequence is CASSQSSLHF. CDR3 DNA sequence: TGCGCCAGCAGCCAAAGTTCCCTCCACTTT.

The CDR3 protein is CASSSIGQGETQYF. Written as DNA, the CDR3 is TGTGCCAGCAGCTCAATAGGACAGGGAGAGACCCAGTACTTC. V and J are TRBV5-6 and TRBJ2-5; 8 nucleotides match TRBD1. The CDR3 sequence is 14 residues long. The V and J ends lost 3 bases and 4 bases, in that order; junction bases with no gene match: 5. Germline V CDR1 and CDR2: SGHDT, YYEEEE.

The chain combines TRBV27 with TRBJ2-7; no clear D. Trimming removed 3 bases at V and 4 bases at J, with 16 bases between. CDR1 is MNHEY, CDR2 SMNVEV, per germline (reference sequence). This CDR3 spans 15 amino acids. The CDR3 protein is CASSLGSRSKYEQYF. As DNA, the CDR3 is TGTGCCAGCAGTTTGGGCAGTAGATCCAAATACGAGCAGTACTTC.

The chain employs TRBV29-1 and TRBJ1-4; D is ambiguous. CDR1 and CDR2 from the germline V gene are SQVTM and ANQGSEA. The V end was cut by 4 bases, the J end by 5 bases, with 8 bases between. The CDR3 spans 12 residues. CDR3 protein: CSVGSNNEKLFF. The CDR3 bases are TGCAGCGTTGGATCTAACAATGAAAAACTGTTTTTT.

There are a few counts of this clone. The chain couples TRBV23-1 to TRBJ2-2; weak D call: TRBD1 (6 bases). TRBV23-1 is marked as an open reading frame, function uncertain. The ends were cut back, 0 bases at V and 3 bases at J, with 11 bases in the middle. CDR3 length: 16 residues. CDR3 DNA sequence: TGCGCCAGCAGTCAATCGTACAGGGATGACACCGGGGAGCTGTTTTTT. It specifies CASSQSYRDDTGELFF.

The chain employs TRBV29-1 and TRBJ2-7; tentatively, D is TRBD1 (5 bases). In germline, CDR1 is SQVTM, CDR2 ANQGSEA. Trimming removed 6 bases from V and 1 base from J, with 13 bases in between. This CDR3 region has 13 residues. The CDR3 bases are TGCAGCGTCCAACAGGTCAAATCCTACGAGCAGTACTTC. This codes for CSVQQVKSYEQYF.

The chain employs TRBV30 and TRBJ2-2; D is unresolved. Germline CDR1 is GTSNPN and CDR2 is SVGIG (reference sequence). The ends were cut back, 2 bases at V and 2 bases at J, with 0 bases in the middle. The CDR3 runs to 11 residues. The CDR3 sequence: CAWSNTGELFF. For the CDR3, the DNA is TGTGCCTGGAGTAACACCGGGGAGCTGTTTTTT.

This chain links TRBV29-1 with TRBJ1-1; the D gene is possibly TRBD1 (6 bases). The ends were cut back, 1 base at V and 7 bases at J, with 7 bases in the middle. The CDR3 loop spans 11 amino acids. Per the germline V gene, CDR1 is SQVTM and CDR2 is ANQGSEA. The CDR3: CSVEVRGEAFF. The CDR3 DNA reads TGCAGCGTTGAAGTCAGGGGTGAAGCTTTCTTT. Variable domain in full (rest from reference TRBV29-1 and TRBJ1-1): SAVISQKPSRDICQRGTSLTIQCQVDSQVTMMFWYRQQPGQSLTLIATANQGSEATYESGFVIDKFPISRPNLTFSTLTVSNMSPEDSSIYLCSVEVRGEAFFGQGTRLTVV.